Shown below are 2 T cell receptor beta chains from a single sample sequenced in a study of cytomegalovirus exposure and HLA in healthy donors. The PCR ran on 60 Vbeta and 13 Jbeta primers. Profiled with immunoSEQ multiplex PCR; TCRdb holds only in-frame clones, not every one. The sample consists of about 250,000 clones, around 80% of them appearing once. The specimen was PBMCs. These receptors were obtained from a girl aged 2 to 10 in good health and CMV-seronegative.

This rearrangement joins TRBV2 to TRBJ2-1; TRBD2 agrees at 10 bases. Trimming removed 4 bases from V and 5 bases from J; junction bases left unmatched: 5. CDR3 size: 15 residues. Germline lookup yields CDR1 SNHLY and CDR2 FYNNEI. CDR3 residues: CASSGTSGINNEQFF. The CDR3 region has the DNA TGTGCCAGCAGTGGGACTAGCGGAATCAACAATGAGCAGTTCTTC.

The gene calls are TRBV10-3 and TRBJ1-5; a possible D gene is TRBD1 (6 bases). The CDR3 extends over 15 amino acids. V was trimmed by 6 bases and J by 0 bases, leaving 12 bases between them. The V gene's germline CDR1 is ENHRY and CDR2 SYGVKD. The CDR3 protein is CAISDRRDSNQPQHF. The CDR3 bases are TGTGCCATCAGCGACAGGAGAGATAGCAATCAGCCCCAGCATTTT.